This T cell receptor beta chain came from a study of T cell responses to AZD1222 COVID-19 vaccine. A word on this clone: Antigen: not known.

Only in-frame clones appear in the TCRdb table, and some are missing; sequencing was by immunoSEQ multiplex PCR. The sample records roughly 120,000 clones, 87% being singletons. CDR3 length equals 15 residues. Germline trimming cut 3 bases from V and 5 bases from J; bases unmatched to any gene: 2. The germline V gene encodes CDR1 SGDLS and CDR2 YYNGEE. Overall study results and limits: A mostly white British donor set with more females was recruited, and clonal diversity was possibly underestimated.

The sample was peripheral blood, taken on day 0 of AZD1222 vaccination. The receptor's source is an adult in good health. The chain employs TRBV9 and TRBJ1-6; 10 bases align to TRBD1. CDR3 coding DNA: TGTGCCAGCAGCGAAGGGACAGGGGATAATTCACCCCTCCACTTT. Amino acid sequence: CASSEGTGDNSPLHF.